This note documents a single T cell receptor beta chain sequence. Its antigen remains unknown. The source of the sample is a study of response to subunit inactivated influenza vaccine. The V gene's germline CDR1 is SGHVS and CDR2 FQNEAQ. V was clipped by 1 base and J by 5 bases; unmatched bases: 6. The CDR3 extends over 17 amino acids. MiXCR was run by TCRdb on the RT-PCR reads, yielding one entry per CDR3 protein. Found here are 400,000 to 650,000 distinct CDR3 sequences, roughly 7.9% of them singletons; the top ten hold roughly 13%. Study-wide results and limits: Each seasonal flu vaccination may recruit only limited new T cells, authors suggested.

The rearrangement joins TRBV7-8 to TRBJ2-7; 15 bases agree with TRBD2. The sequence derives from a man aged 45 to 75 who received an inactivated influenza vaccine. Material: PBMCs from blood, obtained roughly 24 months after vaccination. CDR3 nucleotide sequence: TGTGCCAGCAGCTTAGTAGGACTAGCGGGGGGGCGGAACGAGCAGTACTTC. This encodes CASSLVGLAGGRNEQYF. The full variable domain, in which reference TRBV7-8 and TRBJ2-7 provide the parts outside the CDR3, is GAGVSQSPRYKVAKRGQDVALRCDPISGHVSLFWYQQALGQGPEFLTYFQNEAQLDKSGLPSDRFFAERPEGSVSTLKIQRTQQEDSAVYLCASSLVGLAGGRNEQYFGPGTRLTVT.